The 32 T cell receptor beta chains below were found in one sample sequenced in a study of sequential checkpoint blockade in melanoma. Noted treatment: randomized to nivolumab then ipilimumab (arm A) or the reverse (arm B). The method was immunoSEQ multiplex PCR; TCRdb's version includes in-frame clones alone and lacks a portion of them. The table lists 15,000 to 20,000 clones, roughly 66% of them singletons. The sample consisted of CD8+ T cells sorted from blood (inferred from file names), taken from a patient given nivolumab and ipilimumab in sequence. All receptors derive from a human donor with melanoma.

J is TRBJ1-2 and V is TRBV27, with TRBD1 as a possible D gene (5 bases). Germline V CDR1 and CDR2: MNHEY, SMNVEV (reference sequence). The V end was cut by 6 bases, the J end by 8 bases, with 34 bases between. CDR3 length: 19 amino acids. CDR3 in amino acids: CASRRGRSSRTPQEGGYTF. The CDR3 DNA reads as TGTGCCAGCAGACGTGGACGCTCATCTCGGACACCCCAGGAGGGGGGCTACACCTTC.

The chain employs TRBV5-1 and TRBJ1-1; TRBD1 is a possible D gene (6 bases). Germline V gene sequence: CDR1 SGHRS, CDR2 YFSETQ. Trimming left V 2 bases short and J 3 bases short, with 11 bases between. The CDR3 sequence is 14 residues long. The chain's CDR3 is CASSFWAGDTEAFF. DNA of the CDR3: TGCGCCAGCAGCTTCTGGGCAGGGGACACTGAAGCTTTCTTT. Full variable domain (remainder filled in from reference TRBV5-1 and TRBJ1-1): KAGVTQTPRYLIKTRGQQVTLSCSPISGHRSVSWYQQTPGQGLQFLFEYFSETQRNKGNFPGRFSGRQFSNSRSEMNVSTLELGDSALYLCASSFWAGDTEAFFGQGTRLTVV.

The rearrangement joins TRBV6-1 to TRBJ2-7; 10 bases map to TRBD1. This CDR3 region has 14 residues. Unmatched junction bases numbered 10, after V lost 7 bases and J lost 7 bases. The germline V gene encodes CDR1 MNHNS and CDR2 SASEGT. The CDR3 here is CASMWDRGWEEQYF. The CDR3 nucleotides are TGTGCCAGCATGTGGGACAGGGGATGGGAGGAGCAGTACTTC.

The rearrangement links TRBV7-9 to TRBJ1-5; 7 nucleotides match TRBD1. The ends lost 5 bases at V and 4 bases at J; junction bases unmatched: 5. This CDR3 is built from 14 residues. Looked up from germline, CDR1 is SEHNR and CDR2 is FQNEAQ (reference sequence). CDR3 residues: CASSPGQTNQPQHF. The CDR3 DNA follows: TGTGCCAGCAGCCCGGGACAGACAAATCAGCCCCAGCATTTT.

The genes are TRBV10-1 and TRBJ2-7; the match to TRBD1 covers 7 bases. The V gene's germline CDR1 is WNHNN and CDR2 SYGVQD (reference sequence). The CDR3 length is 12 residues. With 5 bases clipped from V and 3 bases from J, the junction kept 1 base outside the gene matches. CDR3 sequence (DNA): TGCGCCAGCAGTTCAGGGGGCTACGAGCAGTACTTC. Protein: CASSSGGYEQYF.

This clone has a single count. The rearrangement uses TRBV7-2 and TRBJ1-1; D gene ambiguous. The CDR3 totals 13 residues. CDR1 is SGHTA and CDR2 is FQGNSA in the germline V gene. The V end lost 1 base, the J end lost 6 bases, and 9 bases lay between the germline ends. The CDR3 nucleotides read TGTGCCAGCAGCTTAGGGTCGCCAGCTGAAGCTTTCTTT. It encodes CASSLGSPAEAFF.

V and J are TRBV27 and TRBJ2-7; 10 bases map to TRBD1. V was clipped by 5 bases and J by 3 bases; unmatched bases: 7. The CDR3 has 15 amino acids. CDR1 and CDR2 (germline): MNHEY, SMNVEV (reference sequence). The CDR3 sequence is CASSPEGDRGYEQYF. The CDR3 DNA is TGTGCCAGCAGTCCCGAAGGGGACAGGGGCTACGAGCAGTACTTC.

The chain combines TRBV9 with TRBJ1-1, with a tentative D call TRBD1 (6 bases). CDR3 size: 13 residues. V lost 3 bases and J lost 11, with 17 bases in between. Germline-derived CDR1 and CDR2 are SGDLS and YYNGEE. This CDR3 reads CASSGDRPGVAFF. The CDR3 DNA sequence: TGTGCCAGCAGCGGTGACAGGCCGGGCGTGGCTTTCTTT. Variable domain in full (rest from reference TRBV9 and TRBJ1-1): DSGVTQTPKHLITATGQRVTLRCSPRSGDLSVYWYQQSLDQGLQFLIQYYNGEERAKGNILERFSAQQFPDLHSELNLSSLELGDSALYFCASSGDRPGVAFFGQGTRLTVV.

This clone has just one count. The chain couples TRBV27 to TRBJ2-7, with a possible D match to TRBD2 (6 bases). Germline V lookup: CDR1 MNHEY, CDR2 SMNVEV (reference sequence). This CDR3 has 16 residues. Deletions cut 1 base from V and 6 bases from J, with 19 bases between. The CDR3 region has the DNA TGTGCCAGCAGTTTATACGCAGCGGGTGCCCTCGTCGAGCAGTACTTC. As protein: CASSLYAAGALVEQYF.

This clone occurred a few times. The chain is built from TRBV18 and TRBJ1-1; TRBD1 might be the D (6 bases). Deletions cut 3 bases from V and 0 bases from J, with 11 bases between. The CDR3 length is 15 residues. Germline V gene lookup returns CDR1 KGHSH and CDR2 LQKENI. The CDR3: CASSPGQKMNTEAFF. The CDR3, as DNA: TGTGCCAGCTCACCGGGACAAAAAATGAACACTGAAGCTTTCTTT. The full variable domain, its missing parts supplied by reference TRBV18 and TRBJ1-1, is NAGVMQNPRHLVRRRGQEARLRCSPMKGHSHVYWYRQLPEEGLKFMVYLQKENIIDESGMPKERFSAEFPKEGPSILRIQQVVRGDSAAYFCASSPGQKMNTEAFFGQGTRLTVV.

The DNA of the CDR3 is TGTGCCAGTAGTATATCTAACAGAGTCTCTGGGGCCAACGTCCTGACTTTC. It specifies CASSISNRVSGANVLTF. This rearrangement joins TRBV19 to TRBJ2-6, with D unresolved. The germline CDR1 and CDR2 sequences are LNHDA and SQIVND (reference sequence). The CDR3 loop spans 17 amino acids. V was cut by 2 bases and J by 0 bases, with 11 bases left in between.

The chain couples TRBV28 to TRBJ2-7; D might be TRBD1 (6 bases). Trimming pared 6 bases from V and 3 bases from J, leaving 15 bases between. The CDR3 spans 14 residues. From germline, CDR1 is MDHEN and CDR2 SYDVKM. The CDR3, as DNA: TGTGCCAGCAGCTCCTGGACAGCGAACTACGAGCAGTACTTC. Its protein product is CASSSWTANYEQYF.

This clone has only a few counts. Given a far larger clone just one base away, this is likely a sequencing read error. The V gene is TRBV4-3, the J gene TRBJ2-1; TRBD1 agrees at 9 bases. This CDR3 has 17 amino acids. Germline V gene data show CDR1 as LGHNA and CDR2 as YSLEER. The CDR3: CAISQDKGTGWNNEQFF. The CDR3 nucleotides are TGCGCCATCAGCCAAGATAAGGGGACAGGGTGGAACAATGAGCAGTTCTTC.

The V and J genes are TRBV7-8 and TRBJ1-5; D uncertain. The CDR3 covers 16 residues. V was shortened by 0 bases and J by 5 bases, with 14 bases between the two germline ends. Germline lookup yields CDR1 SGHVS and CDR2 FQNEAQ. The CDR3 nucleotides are TGTGCCAGCAGCTTAGCGTTTGCAGGTTCCTATCAGCCCCAGCATTTT. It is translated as CASSLAFAGSYQPQHF.

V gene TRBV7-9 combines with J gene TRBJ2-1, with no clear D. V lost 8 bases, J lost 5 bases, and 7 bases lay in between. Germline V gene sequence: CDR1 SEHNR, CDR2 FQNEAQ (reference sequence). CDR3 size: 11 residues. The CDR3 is CASVQNNEQFF. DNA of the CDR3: TGTGCCAGCGTTCAGAACAATGAGCAGTTCTTC.

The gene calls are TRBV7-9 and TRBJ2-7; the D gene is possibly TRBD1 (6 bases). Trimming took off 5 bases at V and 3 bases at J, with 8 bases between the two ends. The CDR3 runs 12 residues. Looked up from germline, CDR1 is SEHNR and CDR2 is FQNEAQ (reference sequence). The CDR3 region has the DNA TGTGCCAGCAGCCCGACAGGCTACGAGCAGTACTTC. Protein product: CASSPTGYEQYF.

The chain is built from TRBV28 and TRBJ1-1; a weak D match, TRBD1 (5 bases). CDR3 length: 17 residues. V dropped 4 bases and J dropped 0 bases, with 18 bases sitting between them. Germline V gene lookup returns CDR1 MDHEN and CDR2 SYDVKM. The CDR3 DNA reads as TGTGCCAGCAGTTCAATCCCCTCGGGGGGGTTGAACACTGAAGCTTTCTTT. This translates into CASSSIPSGGLNTEAFF.

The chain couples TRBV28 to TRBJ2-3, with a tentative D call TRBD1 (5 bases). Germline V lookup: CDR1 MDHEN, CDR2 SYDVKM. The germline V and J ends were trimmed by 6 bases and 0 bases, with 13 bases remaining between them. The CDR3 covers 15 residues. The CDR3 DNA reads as TGTGCCAGCAGGACACCCAGGGATAGCACAGATACGCAGTATTTT. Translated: CASRTPRDSTDTQYF. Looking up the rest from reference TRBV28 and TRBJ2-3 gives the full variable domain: DVKVTQSSRYLVKRTGEKVFLECVQDMDHENMFWYRQDPGLGLRLIYFSYDVKMKEKGDIPEGYSVSREKKERFSLILESASTNQTSMYLCASRTPRDSTDTQYFGPGTRLTVL.

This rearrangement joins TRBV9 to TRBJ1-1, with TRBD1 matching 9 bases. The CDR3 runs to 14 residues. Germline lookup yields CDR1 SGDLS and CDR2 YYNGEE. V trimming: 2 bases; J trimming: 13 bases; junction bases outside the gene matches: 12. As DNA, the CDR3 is TGTGCCAGCAGCGTCAGTGGGACAGGGTTCTATGGTTTCTTT. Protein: CASSVSGTGFYGFF.

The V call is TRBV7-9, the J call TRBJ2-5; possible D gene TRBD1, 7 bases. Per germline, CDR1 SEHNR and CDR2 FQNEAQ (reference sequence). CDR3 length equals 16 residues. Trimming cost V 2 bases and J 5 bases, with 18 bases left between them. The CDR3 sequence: CASSLRAGQREETQYF. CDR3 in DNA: TGTGCCAGCAGCTTAAGGGCGGGACAGCGAGAGGAGACCCAGTACTTC.

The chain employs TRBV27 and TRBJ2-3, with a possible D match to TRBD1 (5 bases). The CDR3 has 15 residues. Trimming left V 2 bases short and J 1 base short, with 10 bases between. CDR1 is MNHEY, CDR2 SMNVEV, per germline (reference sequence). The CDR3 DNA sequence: TGTGCCAGCAGTTTAAATGGCAGGGGCACAGATACGCAGTATTTT. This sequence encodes CASSLNGRGTDTQYF.

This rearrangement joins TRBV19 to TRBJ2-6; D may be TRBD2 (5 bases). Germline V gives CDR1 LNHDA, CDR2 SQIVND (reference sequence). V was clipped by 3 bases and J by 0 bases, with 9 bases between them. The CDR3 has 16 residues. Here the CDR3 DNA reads TGTGCCAGTAGTATTGGGAGTATCTCTGGGGCCAACGTCCTGACTTTC. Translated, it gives CASSIGSISGANVLTF.

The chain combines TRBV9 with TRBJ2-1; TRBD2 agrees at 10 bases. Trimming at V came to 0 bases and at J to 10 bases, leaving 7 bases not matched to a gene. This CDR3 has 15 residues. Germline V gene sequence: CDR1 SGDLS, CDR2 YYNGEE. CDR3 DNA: TGTGCCAGCAGCGTAGAACTAGCGGGGTCGGCAGAGCAGTTCTTC. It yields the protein CASSVELAGSAEQFF.

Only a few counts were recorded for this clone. This CDR3 is CASSLSWTANTEAFF. Here the CDR3 DNA reads TGTGCCAGCAGTTTATCATGGACAGCGAACACTGAAGCTTTCTTT. The rearrangement joins TRBV27 to TRBJ1-1, with D maybe TRBD1 (6 bases). CDR3 length: 15 residues. V lost 0 bases and J lost 1, with 9 bases in between. CDR1 MNHEY and CDR2 SMNVEV come from the germline V gene (reference sequence).

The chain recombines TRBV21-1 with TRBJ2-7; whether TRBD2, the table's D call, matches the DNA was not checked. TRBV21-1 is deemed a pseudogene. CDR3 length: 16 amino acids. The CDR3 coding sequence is TGTGCCAGCAGCAAAACTTGTTACGGGAGCTCCTACGAGCAGTACTTC. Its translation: CASSKTCYGSSYEQYF.

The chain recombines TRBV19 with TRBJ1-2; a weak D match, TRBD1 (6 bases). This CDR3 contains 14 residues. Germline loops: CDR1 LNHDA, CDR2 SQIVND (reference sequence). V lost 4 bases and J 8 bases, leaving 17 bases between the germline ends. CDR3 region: CASSTATGAQGYTF. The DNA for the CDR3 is TGTGCCAGTAGTACAGCGACAGGCGCTCAAGGCTACACCTTC. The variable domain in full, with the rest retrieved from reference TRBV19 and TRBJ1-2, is DGGITQSPKYLFRKEGQNVTLSCEQNLNHDAMYWYRQDPGQGLRLIYYSQIVNDFQKGDIAEGYSVSREKKESFPLTVTSAQKNPTAFYLCASSTATGAQGYTFGSGTRLTVV.

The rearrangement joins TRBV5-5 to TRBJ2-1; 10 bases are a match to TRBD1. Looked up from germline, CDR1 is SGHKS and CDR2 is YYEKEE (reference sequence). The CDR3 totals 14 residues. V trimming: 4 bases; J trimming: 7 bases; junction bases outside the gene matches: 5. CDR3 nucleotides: TGTGCCAGCAGCGCAACGGGACAGGGGAATGAGCAGTTCTTC. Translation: CASSATGQGNEQFF.

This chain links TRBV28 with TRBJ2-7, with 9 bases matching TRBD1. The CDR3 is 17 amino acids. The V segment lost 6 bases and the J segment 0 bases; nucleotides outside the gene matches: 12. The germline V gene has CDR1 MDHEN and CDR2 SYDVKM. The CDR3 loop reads CASSRSRGTGSSYEQYF. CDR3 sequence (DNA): TGTGCCAGCAGCCGCTCGAGGGGGACAGGGAGCTCCTACGAGCAGTACTTC.

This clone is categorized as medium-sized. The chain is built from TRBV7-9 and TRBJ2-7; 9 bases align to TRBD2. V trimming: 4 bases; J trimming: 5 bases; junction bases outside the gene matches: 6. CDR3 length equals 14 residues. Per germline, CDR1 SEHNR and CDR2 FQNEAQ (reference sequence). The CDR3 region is CASSSLAGFNEQYF. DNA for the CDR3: TGTGCCAGCAGCTCGCTAGCGGGATTCAACGAGCAGTACTTC.

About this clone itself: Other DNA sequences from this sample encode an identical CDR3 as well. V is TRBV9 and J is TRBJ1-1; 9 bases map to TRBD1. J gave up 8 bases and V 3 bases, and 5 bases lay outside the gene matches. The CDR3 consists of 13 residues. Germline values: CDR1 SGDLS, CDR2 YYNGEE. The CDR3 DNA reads TGTGCCAGCAGCGAAACCGGGACAGGGGAAGCTTTCTTT. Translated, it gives CASSETGTGEAFF.

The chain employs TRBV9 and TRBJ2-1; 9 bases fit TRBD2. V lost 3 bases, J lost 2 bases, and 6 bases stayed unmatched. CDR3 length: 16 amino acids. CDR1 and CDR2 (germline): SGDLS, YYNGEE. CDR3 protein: CASSERGLATYNEQFF. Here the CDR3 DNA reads TGTGCCAGCAGCGAACGAGGACTAGCGACCTACAATGAGCAGTTCTTC.

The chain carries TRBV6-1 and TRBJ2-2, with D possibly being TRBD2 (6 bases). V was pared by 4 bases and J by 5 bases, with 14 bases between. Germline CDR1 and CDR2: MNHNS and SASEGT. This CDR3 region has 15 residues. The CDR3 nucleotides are TGTGCCAGCAGTGTTTGGCTTGCGGGAACCGGGGAGCTGTTTTTT. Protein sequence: CASSVWLAGTGELFF.